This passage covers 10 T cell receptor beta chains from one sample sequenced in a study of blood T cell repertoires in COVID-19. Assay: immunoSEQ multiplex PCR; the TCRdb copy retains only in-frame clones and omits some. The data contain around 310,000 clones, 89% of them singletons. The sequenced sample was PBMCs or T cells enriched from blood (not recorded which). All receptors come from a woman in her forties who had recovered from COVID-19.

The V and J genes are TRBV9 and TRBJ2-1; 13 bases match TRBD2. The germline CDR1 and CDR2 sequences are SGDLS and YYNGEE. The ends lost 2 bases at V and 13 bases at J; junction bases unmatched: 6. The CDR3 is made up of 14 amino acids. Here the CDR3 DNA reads TGTGCCAGCAGCGTGGGACTAGCGGGAAGCGGTCAGTTCTTC. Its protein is CASSVGLAGSGQFF.

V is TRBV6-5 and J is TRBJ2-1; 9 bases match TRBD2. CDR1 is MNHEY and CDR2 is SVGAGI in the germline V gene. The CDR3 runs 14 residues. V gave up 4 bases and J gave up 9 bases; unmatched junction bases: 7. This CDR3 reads CASSFSGTSLEQFF. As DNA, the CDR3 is TGTGCCAGCAGTTTCTCCGGGACTAGCCTTGAGCAGTTCTTC.

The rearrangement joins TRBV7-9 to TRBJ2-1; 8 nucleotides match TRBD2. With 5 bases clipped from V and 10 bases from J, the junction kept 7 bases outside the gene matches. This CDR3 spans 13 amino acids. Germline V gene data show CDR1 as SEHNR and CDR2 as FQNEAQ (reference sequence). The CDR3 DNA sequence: TGTGCCAGCAGCCCGCCGGGCGGGAGGGAGCAGTTCTTC. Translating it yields CASSPPGGREQFF.

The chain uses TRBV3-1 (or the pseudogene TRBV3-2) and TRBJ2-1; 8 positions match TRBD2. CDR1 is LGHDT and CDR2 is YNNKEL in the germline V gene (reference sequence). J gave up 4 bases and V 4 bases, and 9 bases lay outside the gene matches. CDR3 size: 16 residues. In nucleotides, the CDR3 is TGTGCCAGCAGCCCGCCTAGCTCGGGAGGGTACAATGAGCAGTTCTTC. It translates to CASSPPSSGGYNEQFF.

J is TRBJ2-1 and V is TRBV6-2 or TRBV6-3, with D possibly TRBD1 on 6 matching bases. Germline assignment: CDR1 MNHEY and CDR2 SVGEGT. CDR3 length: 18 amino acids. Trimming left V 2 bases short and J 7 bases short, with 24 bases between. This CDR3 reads CASSYIHSVGQKANEQFF. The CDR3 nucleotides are TGTGCCAGCAGTTACATCCATTCGGTAGGACAGAAAGCGAATGAGCAGTTCTTC.

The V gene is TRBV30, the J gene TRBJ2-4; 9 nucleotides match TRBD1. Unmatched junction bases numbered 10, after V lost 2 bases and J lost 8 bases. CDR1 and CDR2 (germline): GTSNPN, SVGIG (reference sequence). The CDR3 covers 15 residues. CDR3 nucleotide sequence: TGTGCCTGGAGTTCCGCCGGACAGGGGTGGGACATTCAGTACTTC. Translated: CAWSSAGQGWDIQYF.

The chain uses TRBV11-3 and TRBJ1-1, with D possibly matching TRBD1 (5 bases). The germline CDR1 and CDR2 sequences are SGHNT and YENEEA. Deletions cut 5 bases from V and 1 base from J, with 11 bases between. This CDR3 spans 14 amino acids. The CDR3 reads CASSGRVWNTEAFF. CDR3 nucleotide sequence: TGTGCCAGCAGCGGCAGGGTGTGGAACACTGAAGCTTTCTTT.

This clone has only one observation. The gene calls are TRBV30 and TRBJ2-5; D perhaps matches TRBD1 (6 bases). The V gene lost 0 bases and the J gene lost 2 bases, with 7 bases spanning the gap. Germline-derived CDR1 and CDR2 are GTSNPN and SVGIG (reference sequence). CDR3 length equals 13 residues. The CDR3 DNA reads TGTGCCTGGAGTGTAGGACAGCAAGAGACCCAGTACTTC. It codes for CAWSVGQQETQYF.

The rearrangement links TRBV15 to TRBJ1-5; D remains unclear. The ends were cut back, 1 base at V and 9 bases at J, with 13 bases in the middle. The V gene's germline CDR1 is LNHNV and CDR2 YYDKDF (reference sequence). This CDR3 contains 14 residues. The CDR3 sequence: CATSRAEGRRPQHF. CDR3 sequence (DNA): TGTGCCACCAGCAGAGCGGAAGGGAGGAGGCCCCAGCATTTT.

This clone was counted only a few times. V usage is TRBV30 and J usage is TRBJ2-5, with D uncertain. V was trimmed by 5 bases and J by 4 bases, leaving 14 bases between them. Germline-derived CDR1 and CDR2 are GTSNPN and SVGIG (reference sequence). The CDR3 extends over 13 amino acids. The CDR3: CAWGALVPETQYF. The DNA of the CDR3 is TGTGCCTGGGGCGCCCTAGTCCCAGAGACCCAGTACTTC. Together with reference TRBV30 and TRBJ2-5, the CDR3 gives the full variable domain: SQTIHQWPATLVQPVGSPLSLECTVEGTSNPNLYWYRQAAGRGLQLLFYSVGIGQISSEVPQNLSASRPQDRQFILSSKKLLLSDSGFYLCAWGALVPETQYFGPGTRLLVL.